The source of this TCR beta chain is a study of early T cells in non-severe SARS-CoV-2 infection. Study details: Chains from this unsorted whole-blood bulk RNA could not be paired.

Attachment of unique molecular identifiers to individual cDNA molecules was performed. One entry per CDR3 protein results from TCRdb running MiXCR on the 5' RACE reads. The sample carries 65,000 to 85,000 distinct CDR3 sequences, around 10% recorded once. Study-wide points: The matching step, a VDJdb search, favored anti-spike CD8 responses and missed private and CD4 specificities.

Trimming pared 0 bases from V and 4 bases from J, leaving 21 bases between. Per germline, CDR1 SEHNR and CDR2 FQNEAQ (reference sequence). The CDR3 runs to 19 residues. On this clonotype: Antigen specificity is unknown.

The sequenced sample was whole blood. The source of this sequence is an adult who was a healthcare worker with PCR-confirmed SARS-CoV-2 infection or an uninfected control (not recorded which). This chain links TRBV7-9 with TRBJ2-2, with unresolved D. CDR3 region: CASSLARLLAVNGTGELFF. CDR3 coding DNA: TGTGCCAGCAGCTTAGCGAGGCTCCTCGCCGTCAATGGCACCGGGGAGCTGTTTTTT.